This TCR beta chain stems from a study of T-cell memory formation after mild COVID-19. For this clonotype: What it recognizes is unknown.

Broader study findings: Of the contracting clones, CD4+ ones lay mainly in CM and EM, and CD8+ ones in EMRA.

TCRdb re-derived calls from the 5' RACE reads in MiXCR, one entry per CDR3 protein. The sample records 470,000 or so distinct CDR3 sequences, 25% being singletons. The germline V gene has CDR1 MGHDK and CDR2 SYGVNS. The V end was cut by 8 bases, the J end by 7 bases, with 12 bases between. CDR3 length: 11 amino acids. This sequence joins TRBV25-1 and TRBJ2-7; D possibly matches TRBD1 or TRBD2 (5 bases each). Sequenced sample: PBMCs or a T cell subset sorted from them (not recorded which). The sequence came from an adult woman who had mild COVID-19 (a few samples of this study predate the infection). Cell type and time point are not known. The CDR3 spells CASGTVGEQYF. CDR3 sequence (DNA): TGTGCCAGCGGGACGGTGGGGGAGCAGTACTTC.